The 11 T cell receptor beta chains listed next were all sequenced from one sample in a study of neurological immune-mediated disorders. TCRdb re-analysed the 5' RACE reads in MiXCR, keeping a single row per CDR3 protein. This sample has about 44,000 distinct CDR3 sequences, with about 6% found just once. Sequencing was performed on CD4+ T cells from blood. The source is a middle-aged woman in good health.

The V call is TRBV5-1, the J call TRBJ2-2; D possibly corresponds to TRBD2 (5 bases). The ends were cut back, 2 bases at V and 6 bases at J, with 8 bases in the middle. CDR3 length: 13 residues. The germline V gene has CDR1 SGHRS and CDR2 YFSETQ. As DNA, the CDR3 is TGCGCCAGCAGCTTACTAGAGTCCGGGGAGCTGTTTTTT. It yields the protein CASSLLESGELFF.

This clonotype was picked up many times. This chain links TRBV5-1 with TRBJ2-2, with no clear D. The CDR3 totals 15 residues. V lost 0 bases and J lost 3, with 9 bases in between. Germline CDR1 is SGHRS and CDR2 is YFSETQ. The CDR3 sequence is CASSLEASDTGELFF. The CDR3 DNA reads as TGCGCCAGCAGCTTGGAGGCGTCGGACACCGGGGAGCTGTTTTTT.

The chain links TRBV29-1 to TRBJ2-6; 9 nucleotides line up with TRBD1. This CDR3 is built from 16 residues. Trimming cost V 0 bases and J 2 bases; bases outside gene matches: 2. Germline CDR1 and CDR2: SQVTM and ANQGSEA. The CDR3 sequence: CSVEDGTGPGANVLTF. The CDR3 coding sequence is TGCAGCGTTGAAGATGGGACAGGGCCTGGGGCCAACGTCCTGACTTTC. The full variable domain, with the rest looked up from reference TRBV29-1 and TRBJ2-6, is SAVISQKPSRDICQRGTSLTIQCQVDSQVTMMFWYRQQPGQSLTLIATANQGSEATYESGFVIDKFPISRPNLTFSTLTVSNMSPEDSSIYLCSVEDGTGPGANVLTFGAGSRLTVL.

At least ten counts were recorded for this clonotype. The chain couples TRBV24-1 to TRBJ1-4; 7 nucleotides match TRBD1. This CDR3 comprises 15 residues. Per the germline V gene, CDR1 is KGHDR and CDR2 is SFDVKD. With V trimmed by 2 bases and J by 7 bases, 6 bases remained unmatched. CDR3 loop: CATSDSTGTGEKLFF. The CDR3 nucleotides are TGTGCCACCAGTGATTCGACAGGGACGGGTGAAAAACTGTTTTTT.

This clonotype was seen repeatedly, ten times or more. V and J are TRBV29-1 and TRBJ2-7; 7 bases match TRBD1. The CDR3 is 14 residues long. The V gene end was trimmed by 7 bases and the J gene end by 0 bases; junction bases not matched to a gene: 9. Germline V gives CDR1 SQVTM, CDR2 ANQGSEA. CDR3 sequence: CSARGTVSSYEQYF. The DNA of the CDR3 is TGCAGCGCGAGAGGGACAGTCTCCTCCTACGAGCAGTACTTC.

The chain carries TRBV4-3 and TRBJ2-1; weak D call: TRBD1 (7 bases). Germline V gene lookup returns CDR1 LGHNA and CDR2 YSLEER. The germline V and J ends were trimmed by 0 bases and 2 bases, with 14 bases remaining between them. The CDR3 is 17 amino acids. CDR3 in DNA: TGCGCCAGCAGCCAAGAGAACAGGGGACTCACCTACAATGAGCAGTTCTTC. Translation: CASSQENRGLTYNEQFF.

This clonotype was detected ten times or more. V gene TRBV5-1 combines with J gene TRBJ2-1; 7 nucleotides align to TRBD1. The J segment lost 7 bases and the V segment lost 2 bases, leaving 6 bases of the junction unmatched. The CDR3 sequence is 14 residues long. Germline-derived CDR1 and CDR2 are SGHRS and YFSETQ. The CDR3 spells CASSFGKTGNEQFF. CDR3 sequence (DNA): TGCGCCAGCAGCTTTGGGAAGACAGGGAATGAGCAGTTCTTC.

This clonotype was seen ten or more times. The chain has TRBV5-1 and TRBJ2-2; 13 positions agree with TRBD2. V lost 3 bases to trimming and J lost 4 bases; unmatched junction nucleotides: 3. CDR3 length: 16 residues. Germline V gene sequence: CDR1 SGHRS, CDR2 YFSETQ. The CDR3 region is CASSWGLAGFTGELFF. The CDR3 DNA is TGCGCCAGCAGCTGGGGACTAGCGGGGTTCACCGGGGAGCTGTTTTTT.

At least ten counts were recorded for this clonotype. In DNA, the CDR3 is TGTGCCAGCACTCCGGCCACTGGGGGACTGACAGATACGCAGTATTTT. It translates to CASTPATGGLTDTQYF. V and J are TRBV6-5 and TRBJ2-3; a possible D gene is TRBD2 (6 bases). The CDR3 has 16 residues. The V gene's germline CDR1 is MNHEY and CDR2 SVGAGI. The V gene lost 7 bases and the J gene lost 3 bases, with 20 bases spanning the gap.

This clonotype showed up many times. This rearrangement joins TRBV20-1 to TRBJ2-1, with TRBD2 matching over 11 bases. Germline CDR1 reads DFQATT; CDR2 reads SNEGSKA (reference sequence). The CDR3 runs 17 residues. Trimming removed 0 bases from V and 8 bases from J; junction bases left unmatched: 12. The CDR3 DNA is TGCAGTGCTAGAGATGCCGGGACTAGCGGTATTATCTATGAGCAGTTCTTC. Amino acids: CSARDAGTSGIIYEQFF.

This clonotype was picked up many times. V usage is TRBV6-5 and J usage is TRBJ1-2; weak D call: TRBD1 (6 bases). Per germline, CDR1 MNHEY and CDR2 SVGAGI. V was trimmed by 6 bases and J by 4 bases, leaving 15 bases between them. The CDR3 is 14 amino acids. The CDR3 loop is CASRHRAKVYGYTF. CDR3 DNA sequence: TGTGCCAGCAGGCACAGGGCAAAGGTCTATGGCTACACCTTC.